The T cell receptor beta chain under discussion was sequenced for a study of breast tumors, draining lymph nodes, adjacent tissues (TCRdb year 2016). A note on the overall study: In breast cancer patients, the study compared the TCR beta repertoires of tumor, adjacent nontumor tissue and axillary lymph nodes. The study was designed to assess the relationships and possible T-cell exchange between tumor, surrounding tissue and draining lymph node repertoires in human breast cancer.

Lymph node samples came from the axillary draining lymph nodes of breast cancer patients. Beyond this particular receptor, the publication reports: Tumor T-cell repertoires showed less diversity than lymph node repertoires and more diversity than nontumor tissue repertoires, and tumor T-cell repertoires showed preferential V and J gene usage. The data were considered consistent with the idea that most tumor T cells come from the lymph node and then expand in tumor tissue. Tumor and nontumor tissue repertoires were significantly more similar in luminal-like than in basal-like breast cancer. The conclusion that tumor T cells originate in lymph nodes was framed as consistent with a hypothesis rather than directly demonstrated.

Sequencing was performed on an Illumina HiSeq 2000. TCR beta chain libraries were generated through multiplex PCR amplification. The amplified TCR beta chain products were analyzed by high-throughput sequencing. The public sequencing data were trimmed at Q25 with fastp and processed into clonotypes with MiXCR by TCRdb, which kept only in-frame beta chains. Every distinct CDR3 protein forms one entry, paired with its most common genes and DNA. This sample is represented by 84,000 or so distinct CDR3 sequences; around 28% of them were singletons. 8.1% of the sample goes to the ten largest clones. The CDR3 measures 14 amino acids from cysteine to phenylalanine. Here the CDR3 DNA is all that survives: 42 bases in frame from base 1. Via the germline V gene, CDR1 is SQVTM and CDR2 ANQGSEA. Trimming costs V 3 bases and J 4 bases, and their ends lie 15 bases apart. Concerning this clonotype: Its binding antigen is unknown. Base-call qualities are not available, and no considerably larger clone is one nucleotide away.

Specimen: axillary lymph node tissue. The clonotype was recovered from a female donor with breast cancer. Some clones in this sample may be carry-over from other donors' samples. The V gene is TRBV29-1 and the J gene is TRBJ2-5; TRBD2 is possibly the D segment (6 matching bases). CDR3 region: CSVDFGGPGETQYF. The DNA sequence is given as TGCAGCGTTGATTTCGGGGGACCCGGAGAGACCCAGTACTTC. Here the CDR3 is joined to the reference TRBV29-1 and TRBJ2-5 genes, and the full variable domain is: SAVISQKPSRDICQRGTSLTIQCQVDSQVTMMFWYRQQPGQSLTLIATANQGSEATYESGFVIDKFPISRPNLTFSTLTVSNMSPEDSSIYLCSVDFGGPGETQYFGPGTRLLVL.